A single sample gave rise to the 8 T cell receptor beta chains below, sequenced in a study of shared clonotypes between healthy human individuals. Sequencing was performed with immunoSEQ multiplex PCR; in TCRdb, only in-frame clones are kept and a portion is missing. The profile shows millions of clones, over 85% of them singletons. Sequencing was performed on naive CD4+ T cells sorted from blood. The subset is: CD45RA+ positively selected. Receptor source: a man between 18 and 35 years old in good health.

V and J are TRBV7-2 and TRBJ2-6, with D tentatively TRBD1 (6 bases). Germline CDR1 and CDR2: SGHTA and FQGNSA. Trimming pared 1 base from V and 2 bases from J, leaving 6 bases between. The CDR3 is made up of 15 amino acids. CDR3 coding DNA: TGTGCCAGCAGCTTAGACAGGGCTGGGGCCAACGTCCTGACTTTC. The encoded protein is CASSLDRAGANVLTF.

The CDR3 nucleotides are TGTGCCAGCAGGGTAGGGACCGAGCAGTACTTC. Its translation: CASRVGTEQYF. The chain uses TRBV2 and TRBJ2-7; the D call may be TRBD1 or TRBD2 (5 bases each). The CDR3 length is 11 residues. In germline, CDR1 is SNHLY, CDR2 FYNNEI. V was cut by 6 bases and J by 6 bases, with 9 bases left in between. Full variable domain (remainder filled in from reference TRBV2 and TRBJ2-7): EPEVTQTPSHQVTQMGQEVILRCVPISNHLYFYWYRQILGQKVEFLVSFYNNEISEKSEIFDDQFSVERPDGSNFTLKIRSTKLEDSAMYFCASRVGTEQYFGPGTRLTVT.

Details on this clone: Other DNA sequences in this sample translate to the same CDR3. The V call is TRBV27, the J call TRBJ2-7; D remains unclear. The germline gives CDR1 MNHEY, CDR2 SMNVEV (reference sequence). The CDR3 consists of 15 residues. V was cut by 3 bases and J by 2 bases, with 14 bases left in between. The chain's CDR3 is CASSLGRTGAYEQYF. The CDR3, as DNA: TGTGCCAGCAGTTTGGGCCGGACGGGTGCCTACGAGCAGTACTTC.

The genes are TRBV11-2 and TRBJ2-5; D not certain. The ends were cut back, 3 bases at V and 7 bases at J, with 12 bases in the middle. CDR3 length: 13 residues. The germline V gene encodes CDR1 SGHAT and CDR2 FQNNGV. The CDR3 loop is CASSFNIYGTQYF. The CDR3 DNA is TGTGCCAGCAGCTTTAATATCTATGGGACCCAGTACTTC.

V usage is TRBV4-1 and J usage is TRBJ2-7; D might be TRBD1 (6 bases). The CDR3 is 16 amino acids. Germline V lookup: CDR1 MGHRA, CDR2 YSYEKL. Deletions cut 7 bases from V and 3 bases from J, with 22 bases between. The CDR3 protein is CASIYPQGIPIYEQYF. DNA of the CDR3: TGCGCCAGCATCTACCCCCAGGGGATCCCCATCTACGAGCAGTACTTC.

A word on this clone: Different DNA sequences within this sample yield the same CDR3. The genes are TRBV6-1 and TRBJ2-7; 10 positions agree with TRBD1. This CDR3 contains 13 residues. CDR1 and CDR2 (germline): MNHNS, SASEGT. The V gene end was trimmed by 8 bases and the J gene end by 1 base; junction bases not matched to a gene: 2. The CDR3 DNA sequence: TGTGCCAGCCGGGGACAGGGGTCCTACGAGCAGTACTTC. Amino acids: CASRGQGSYEQYF.

The rearrangement joins TRBV7-9 to TRBJ1-2; D call uncertain. V was cut by 0 bases and J by 7 bases, with 12 bases left in between. The germline V gene has CDR1 SEHNR and CDR2 FQNEAQ (reference sequence). The CDR3 totals 14 residues. The CDR3 here is CASSLAQDGSGYTF. The CDR3 bases are TGTGCCAGCAGCTTAGCGCAGGATGGCTCTGGCTACACCTTC.

V is TRBV7-8 and J is TRBJ2-2; D call uncertain. The CDR3 runs 12 residues. V lost 5 bases and J 6 bases, leaving 7 bases between the germline ends. Germline CDR1 SGHVS, CDR2 FQNEAQ. The CDR3 DNA follows: TGTGCCAGCAGCGCCGAGTCCGGGGAGCTGTTTTTT. Residues: CASSAESGELFF.